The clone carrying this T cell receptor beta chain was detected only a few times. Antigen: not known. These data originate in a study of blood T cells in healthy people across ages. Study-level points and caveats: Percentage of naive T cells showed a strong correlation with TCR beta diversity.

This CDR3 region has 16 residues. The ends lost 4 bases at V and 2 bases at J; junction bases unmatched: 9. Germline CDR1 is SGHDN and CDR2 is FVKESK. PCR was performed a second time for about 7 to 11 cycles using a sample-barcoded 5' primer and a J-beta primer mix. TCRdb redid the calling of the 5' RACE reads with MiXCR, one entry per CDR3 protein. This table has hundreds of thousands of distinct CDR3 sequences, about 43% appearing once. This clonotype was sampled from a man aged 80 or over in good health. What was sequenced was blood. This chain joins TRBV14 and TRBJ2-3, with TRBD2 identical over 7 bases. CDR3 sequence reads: CASSPTGGASTDTQYF. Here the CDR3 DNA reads TGTGCCAGCAGCCCAACGGGGGGAGCTTCCACAGATACGCAGTATTTT.